Sequencing of this TCR beta chain was carried out in a study of cytomegalovirus exposure and HLA in healthy donors. To note about this clone: The antigen remains unidentified.

Study-level results: Indistinguishable V segments such as TRBV6-2 and TRBV6-3 were excluded. Several of the most significant clusters appeared, in a later analysis, to be linked to common viral pathogens. The records held CMV serostatus as the only immune exposure information.

This CDR3 is 13 amino acids long. Per germline, CDR1 GTSNPN and CDR2 SVGIG (reference sequence). The V end was cut by 0 bases, the J end by 8 bases, with 11 bases between. PCR involved 60 Vbeta and 13 Jbeta primers. Assay used: immunoSEQ multiplex PCR; TCRdb lists only in-frame clones, some missing. The sample carries tens of thousands of clones, about 81% recorded once. Donors had nominal health at sampling but likely had unrecorded immune exposures. Sequencing used PBMCs. The chain employs TRBV30 and TRBJ2-1; D may be TRBD1 (5 bases). This sequence was found in a man between 50 and 59 years old in good health and CMV-seropositive. CDR3: CAWSVQGLDEQFF. The CDR3 DNA follows: TGTGCCTGGAGTGTCCAGGGATTAGATGAGCAGTTCTTC.